The TCR beta chain described here comes from a study of shared clonotypes between healthy human individuals. Study context: The study drew on a couple of women and a few men aged 18 to 49 as donors.

Assay: immunoSEQ multiplex PCR; the TCRdb copy retains only in-frame clones and omits some. The sample contains a few hundred thousand clones, approximately 65% of which appear only once. In the case of this clone: Its antigen remains unknown.

Study-level findings and limits: Sequencing depth was a factor that was expected to affect clonotype sharing among donors.

This sequence originates from a man younger than 45 in good health. The sample consisted of memory CD4+ T cells sorted from blood. The subset: CD45RA-negative fraction.

CDR3 protein: CSAFGNEQFF. The CDR3 bases are TGCAGTGCTTTTGGTAATGAGCAGTTCTTC. The genes are TRBV20-1 and TRBJ2-1; D is undetermined. This CDR3 has 10 residues. V lost 5 bases to trimming and J lost 7 bases, with 6 bases between them. Germline values: CDR1 DFQATT, CDR2 SNEGSKA (reference sequence).